These 2 T cell receptor beta chains share one sample of origin, sequenced in a study of blood T cell repertoires in COVID-19. Repertoires were generated with immunoSEQ multiplex PCR, while TCRdb's copy carries only in-frame clones and drops some. The table lists some 110,000 clones, approximately 82% of them singletons. The sequenced sample consisted of peripheral blood. These receptors were obtained from a man in his sixties or seventies with active or convalescent COVID-19.

The chain couples TRBV7-9 to TRBJ2-1; 11 bases match TRBD1. This CDR3 has 14 amino acids. The V segment lost 6 bases and the J segment 3 bases; nucleotides outside the gene matches: 1. CDR1 is SEHNR and CDR2 is FQNEAQ in the germline V gene (reference sequence). The CDR3 DNA follows: TGTGCCAGCAGGGGGACAGGGGGCTACAATGAGCAGTTCTTC. Protein: CASRGTGGYNEQFF.

The table lists this clone with a few counts. V usage is TRBV6-2 or TRBV6-3 and J usage is TRBJ1-6; D may be TRBD1 (6 bases). This CDR3 has 15 residues. Trimming shortened V by 5 bases and J by 3 bases, and 11 bases separated the two germline ends. Germline V gene lookup returns CDR1 MNHEY and CDR2 SVGEGT. The DNA for the CDR3 is TGTGCCAGCAGTCCCCCAGGGGACTATAATTCACCCCTCCACTTT. Protein: CASSPPGDYNSPLHF.